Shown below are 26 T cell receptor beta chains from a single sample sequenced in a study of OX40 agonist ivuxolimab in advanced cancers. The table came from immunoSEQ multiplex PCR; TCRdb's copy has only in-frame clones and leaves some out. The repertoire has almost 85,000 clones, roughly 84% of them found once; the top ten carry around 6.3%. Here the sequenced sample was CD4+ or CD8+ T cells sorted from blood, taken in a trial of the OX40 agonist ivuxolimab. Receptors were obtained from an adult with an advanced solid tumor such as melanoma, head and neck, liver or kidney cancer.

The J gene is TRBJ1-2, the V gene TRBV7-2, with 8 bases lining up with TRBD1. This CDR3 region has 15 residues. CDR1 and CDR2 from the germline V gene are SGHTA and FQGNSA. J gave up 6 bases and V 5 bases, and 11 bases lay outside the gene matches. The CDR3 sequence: CASSRNQGARNGYTF. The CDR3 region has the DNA TGTGCCAGCAGCCGCAACCAGGGGGCGCGGAATGGCTACACCTTC.

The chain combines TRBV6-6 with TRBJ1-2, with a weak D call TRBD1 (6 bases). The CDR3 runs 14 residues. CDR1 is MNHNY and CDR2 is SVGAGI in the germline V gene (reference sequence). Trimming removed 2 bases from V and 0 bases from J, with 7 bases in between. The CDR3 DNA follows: TGTGCCAGCAGTTACACAGGGTCTAACTATGGCTACACCTTC. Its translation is CASSYTGSNYGYTF.

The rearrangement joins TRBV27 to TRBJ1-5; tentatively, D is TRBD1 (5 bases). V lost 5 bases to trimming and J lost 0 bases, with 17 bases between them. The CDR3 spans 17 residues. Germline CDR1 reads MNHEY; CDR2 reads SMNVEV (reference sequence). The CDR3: CASSHRPGLNSNQPQHF. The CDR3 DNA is TGTGCCAGCAGTCACCGCCCGGGACTCAATAGCAATCAGCCCCAGCATTTT.

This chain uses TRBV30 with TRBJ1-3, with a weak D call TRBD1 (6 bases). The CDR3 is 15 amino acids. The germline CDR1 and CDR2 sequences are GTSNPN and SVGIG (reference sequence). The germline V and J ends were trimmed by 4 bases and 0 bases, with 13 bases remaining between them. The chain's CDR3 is CAWTTGAPSGNTIYF. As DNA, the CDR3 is TGTGCCTGGACGACAGGCGCCCCCTCTGGAAACACCATATATTTT.

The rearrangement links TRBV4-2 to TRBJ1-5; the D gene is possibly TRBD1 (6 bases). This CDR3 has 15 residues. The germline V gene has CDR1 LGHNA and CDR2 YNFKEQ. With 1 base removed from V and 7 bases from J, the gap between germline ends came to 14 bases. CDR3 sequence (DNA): TGTGCCAGCAGCCAAGTCTCCGCAGGGGAACAGCCCCAGCATTTT. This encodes CASSQVSAGEQPQHF.

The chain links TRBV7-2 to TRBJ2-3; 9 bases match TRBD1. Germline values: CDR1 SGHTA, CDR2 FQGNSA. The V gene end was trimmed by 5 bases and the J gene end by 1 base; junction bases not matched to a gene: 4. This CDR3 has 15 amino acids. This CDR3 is CASSRNRGRTDTQYF. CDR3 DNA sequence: TGTGCCAGCAGCCGTAACAGGGGGCGCACAGATACGCAGTATTTT.

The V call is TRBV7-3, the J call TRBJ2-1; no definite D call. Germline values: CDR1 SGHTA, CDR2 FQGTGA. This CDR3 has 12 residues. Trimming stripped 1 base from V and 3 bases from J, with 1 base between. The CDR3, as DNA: TGTGCCAGCAGCTTAAGCTACAATGAGCAGTTCTTC. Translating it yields CASSLSYNEQFF.

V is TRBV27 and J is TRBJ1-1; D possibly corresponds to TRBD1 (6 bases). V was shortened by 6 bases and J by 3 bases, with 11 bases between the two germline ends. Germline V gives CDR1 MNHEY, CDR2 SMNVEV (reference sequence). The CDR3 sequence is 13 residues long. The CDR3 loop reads CASSRGLYTEAFF. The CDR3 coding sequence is TGTGCCAGCAGCAGGGGACTTTACACTGAAGCTTTCTTT.

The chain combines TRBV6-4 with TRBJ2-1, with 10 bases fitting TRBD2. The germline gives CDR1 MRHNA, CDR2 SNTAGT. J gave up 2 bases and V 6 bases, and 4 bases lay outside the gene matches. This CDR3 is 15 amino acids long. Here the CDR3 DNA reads TGTGCCAGCAGCCAAAGCGGGGGGGCCTACAATGAGCAGTTCTTC. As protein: CASSQSGGAYNEQFF.

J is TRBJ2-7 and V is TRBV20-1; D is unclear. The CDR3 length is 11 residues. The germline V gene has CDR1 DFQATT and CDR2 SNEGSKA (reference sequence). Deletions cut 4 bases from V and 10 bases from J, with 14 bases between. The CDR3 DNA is TGCAGTGCTACGTTAATACAAGAACAGTACTTC. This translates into CSATLIQEQYF.

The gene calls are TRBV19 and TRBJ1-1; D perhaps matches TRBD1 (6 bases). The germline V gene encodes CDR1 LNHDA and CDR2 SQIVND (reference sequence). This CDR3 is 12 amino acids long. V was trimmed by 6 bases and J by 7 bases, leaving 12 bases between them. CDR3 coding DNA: TGTGCCAGTAGGGAGGGGACAATTGAAGCTTTCTTT. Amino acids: CASREGTIEAFF.

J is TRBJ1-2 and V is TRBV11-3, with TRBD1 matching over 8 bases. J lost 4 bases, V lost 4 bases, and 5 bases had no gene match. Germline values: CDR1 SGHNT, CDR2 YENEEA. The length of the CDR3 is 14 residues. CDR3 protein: CASSSGQGSYGYTF. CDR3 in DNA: TGTGCCAGCAGCTCCGGACAGGGTTCCTATGGCTACACCTTC.

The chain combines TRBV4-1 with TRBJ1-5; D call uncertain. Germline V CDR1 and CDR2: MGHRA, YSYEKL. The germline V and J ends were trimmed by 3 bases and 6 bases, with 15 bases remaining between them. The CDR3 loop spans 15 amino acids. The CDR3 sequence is CASSQPGEGSQPQHF. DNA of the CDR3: TGCGCCAGCAGCCAGCCAGGAGAGGGATCTCAGCCCCAGCATTTT.

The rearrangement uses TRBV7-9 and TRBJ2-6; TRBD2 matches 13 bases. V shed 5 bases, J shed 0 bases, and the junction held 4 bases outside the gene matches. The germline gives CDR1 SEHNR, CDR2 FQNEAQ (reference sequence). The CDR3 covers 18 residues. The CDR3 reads CASSPRLAGGSGANVLTF. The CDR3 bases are TGTGCCAGCAGCCCCAGACTAGCGGGGGGCTCTGGGGCCAACGTCCTGACTTTC.

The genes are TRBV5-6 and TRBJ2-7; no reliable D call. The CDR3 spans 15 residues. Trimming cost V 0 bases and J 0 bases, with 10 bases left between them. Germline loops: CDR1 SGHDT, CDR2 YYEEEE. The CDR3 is CASSLGGGSSYEQYF. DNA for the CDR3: TGTGCCAGCAGCTTGGGCGGCGGAAGCTCCTACGAGCAGTACTTC. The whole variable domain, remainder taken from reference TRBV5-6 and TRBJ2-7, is DAGVTQSPTHLIKTRGQQVTLRCSPKSGHDTVSWYQQALGQGPQFIFQYYEEEERQRGNFPDRFSGHQFPNYSSELNVNALLLGDSALYLCASSLGGGSSYEQYFGPGTRLTVT.

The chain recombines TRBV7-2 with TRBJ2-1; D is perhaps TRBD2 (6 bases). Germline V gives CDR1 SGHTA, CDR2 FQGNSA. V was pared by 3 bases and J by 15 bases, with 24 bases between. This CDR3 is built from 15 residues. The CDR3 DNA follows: TGTGCCAGCAGCTTGGGCTCCGAAGGTAGCGGAAGGGGGTTCTTC. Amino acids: CASSLGSEGSGRGFF. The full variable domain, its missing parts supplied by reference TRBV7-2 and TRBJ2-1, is GAGVSQSPSNKVTEKGKDVELRCDPISGHTALYWYRQSLGQGLEFLIYFQGNSAPDKSGLPSDRFSAERTGGSVSTLTIQRTQQEDSAVYLCASSLGSEGSGRGFFGPGTRLTVL.

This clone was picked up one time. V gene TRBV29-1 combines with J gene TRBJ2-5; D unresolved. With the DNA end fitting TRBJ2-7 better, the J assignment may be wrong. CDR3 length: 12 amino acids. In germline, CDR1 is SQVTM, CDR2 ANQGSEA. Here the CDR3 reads CSVGKSSYEQYF. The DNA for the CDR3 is TGCAGCGTTGGGAAGAGCTCCTACGAGCAGTACTTC.

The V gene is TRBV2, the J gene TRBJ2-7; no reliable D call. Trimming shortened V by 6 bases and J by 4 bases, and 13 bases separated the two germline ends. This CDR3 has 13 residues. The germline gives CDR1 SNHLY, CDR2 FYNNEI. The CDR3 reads CASSPPAEYEQYF. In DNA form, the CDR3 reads TGTGCCAGCAGCCCGCCGGCAGAGTACGAGCAGTACTTC.

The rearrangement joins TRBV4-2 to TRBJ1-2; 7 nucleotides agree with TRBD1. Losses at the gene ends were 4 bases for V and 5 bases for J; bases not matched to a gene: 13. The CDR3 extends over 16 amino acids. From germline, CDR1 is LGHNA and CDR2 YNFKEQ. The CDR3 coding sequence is TGTGCCAGCAGCCCATCAGGTGACAGGGTTTTGTATGGCTACACCTTC. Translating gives CASSPSGDRVLYGYTF.

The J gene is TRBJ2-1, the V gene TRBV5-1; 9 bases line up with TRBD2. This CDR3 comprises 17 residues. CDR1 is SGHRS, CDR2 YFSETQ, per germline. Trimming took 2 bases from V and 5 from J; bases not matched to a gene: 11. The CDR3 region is CASSLTGGRAKNNEQFF. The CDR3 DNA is TGCGCCAGCAGCTTAACCGGCGGGAGGGCCAAGAACAATGAGCAGTTCTTC.

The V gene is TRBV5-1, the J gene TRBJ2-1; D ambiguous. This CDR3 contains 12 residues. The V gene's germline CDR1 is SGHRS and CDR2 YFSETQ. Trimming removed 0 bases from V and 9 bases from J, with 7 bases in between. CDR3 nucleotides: TGCGCCAGCAGCTTGGAAGGGTCTGAGCAGTTCTTC. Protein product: CASSLEGSEQFF.

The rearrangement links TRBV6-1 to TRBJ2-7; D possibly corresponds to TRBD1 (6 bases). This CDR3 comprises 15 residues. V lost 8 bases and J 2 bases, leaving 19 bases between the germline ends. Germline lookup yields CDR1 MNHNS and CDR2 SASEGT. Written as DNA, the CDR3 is TGTGCCAGCTTGGACAGTCCCACGCAACCCTACGAGCAGTACTTC. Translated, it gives CASLDSPTQPYEQYF.

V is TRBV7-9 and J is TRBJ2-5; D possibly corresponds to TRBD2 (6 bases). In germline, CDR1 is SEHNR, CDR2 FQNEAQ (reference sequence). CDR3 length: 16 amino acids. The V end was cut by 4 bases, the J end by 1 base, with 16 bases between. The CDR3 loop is CASSSTEGGTQETQYF. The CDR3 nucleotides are TGTGCCAGCAGCTCTACGGAGGGCGGGACCCAAGAGACCCAGTACTTC.

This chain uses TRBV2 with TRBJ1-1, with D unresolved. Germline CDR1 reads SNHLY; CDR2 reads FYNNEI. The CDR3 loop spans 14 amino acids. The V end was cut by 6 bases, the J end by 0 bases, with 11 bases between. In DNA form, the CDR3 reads TGTGCCAGCAGGGACCAGCTCATGAACACTGAAGCTTTCTTT. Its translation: CASRDQLMNTEAFF.

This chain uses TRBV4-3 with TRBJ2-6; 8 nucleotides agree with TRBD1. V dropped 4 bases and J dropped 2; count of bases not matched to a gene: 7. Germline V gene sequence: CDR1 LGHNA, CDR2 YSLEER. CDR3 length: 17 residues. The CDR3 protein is CASSPTGADAGANVLTF. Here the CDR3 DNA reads TGCGCCAGCAGCCCGACAGGGGCAGACGCTGGGGCCAACGTCCTGACTTTC.

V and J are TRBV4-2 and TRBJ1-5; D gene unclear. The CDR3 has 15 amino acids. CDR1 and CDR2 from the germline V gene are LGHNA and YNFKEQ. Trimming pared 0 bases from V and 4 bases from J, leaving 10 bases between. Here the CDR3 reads CASSQDNRANQPQHF. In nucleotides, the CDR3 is TGTGCCAGCAGCCAAGATAACCGGGCAAATCAGCCCCAGCATTTT.